This T cell receptor beta chain was retrieved from a study of blood T cell repertoires in COVID-19. Turning to the study itself: Spain, Italy and the United States supplied samples that represented acute and convalescent COVID-19.

Trimming left V 5 bases short and J 6 bases short, with 11 bases between. The CDR3 extends over 13 amino acids. This clone was observed a handful of times. Original processing methods: Nucleated cell counts were estimated from reference gene primer amplification. TCRdb's table, derived via immunoSEQ multiplex PCR, lists solely in-frame clones and lacks some. V and J calls and clone size are given by that table; D and trimming were obtained from the DNA. The data contain about 160,000 clones, approximately 85% of them singletons. Followed over time, Seattle patients had been enrolled while infection was active.

Sequencing was done on a sample of peripheral blood. The receptor was isolated from a woman aged 55-75 years with COVID-19, enrolled during active disease. J is TRBJ2-1 and V is TRBV12-3 or TRBV12-4, with unresolved D. Here the CDR3 reads CASSTSFLNEQFF. For the CDR3, the DNA is TGTGCCAGCAGTACTTCTTTCCTCAATGAGCAGTTCTTC.